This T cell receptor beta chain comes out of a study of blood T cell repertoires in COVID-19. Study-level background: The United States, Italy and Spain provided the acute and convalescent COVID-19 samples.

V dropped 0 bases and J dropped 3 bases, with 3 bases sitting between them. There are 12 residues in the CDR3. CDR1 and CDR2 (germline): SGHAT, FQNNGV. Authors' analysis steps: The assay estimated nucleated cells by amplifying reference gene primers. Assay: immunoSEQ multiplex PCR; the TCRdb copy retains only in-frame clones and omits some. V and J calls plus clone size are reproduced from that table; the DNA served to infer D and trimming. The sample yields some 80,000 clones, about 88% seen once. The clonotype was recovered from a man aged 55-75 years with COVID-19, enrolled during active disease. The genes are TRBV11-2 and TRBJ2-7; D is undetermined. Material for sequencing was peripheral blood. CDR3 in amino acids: CASSLDRYEQYF. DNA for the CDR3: TGTGCCAGCAGCTTAGATCGCTACGAGCAGTACTTC.